Below, one T cell receptor beta chain is given with its context. This entry is derived from a study of blood T cell repertoires in COVID-19. Study background: Material from acute and convalescent COVID-19 was sourced from the United States, Italy and Spain. PBMCs, B-cell-depleted T cells, or T cells were the source of the cDNA or gDNA that made up the material.

A Seattle source enrolled patients during active infection and followed them longitudinally. CDR1 is GTSNPN, CDR2 SVGIG, per germline (reference sequence). Trimming removed 2 bases from V and 3 bases from J, with 11 bases in between. The CDR3 is 15 residues long. Per the original data handling: Reference gene primer amplification gave nucleated cell count estimates. Using immunoSEQ multiplex PCR, the repertoire was profiled, and TCRdb retains in-frame clones only, with some absent. V, J and clone size derive from that table, while D and trimming were established from the DNA sequence. The sample includes 250,000 to 350,000 clones, 75% to 95% of them seen just once.

The specimen was peripheral blood. V and J are TRBV30 and TRBJ2-6; a possible D gene is TRBD2 (5 bases). This TCR was sampled from a woman under 40 with COVID-19, enrolled during active disease. CDR3 nucleotide sequence: TGTGCCTGGAGTTCCCCGGGGTATGGGGCCAACGTCCTGACTTTC. Protein sequence: CAWSSPGYGANVLTF.